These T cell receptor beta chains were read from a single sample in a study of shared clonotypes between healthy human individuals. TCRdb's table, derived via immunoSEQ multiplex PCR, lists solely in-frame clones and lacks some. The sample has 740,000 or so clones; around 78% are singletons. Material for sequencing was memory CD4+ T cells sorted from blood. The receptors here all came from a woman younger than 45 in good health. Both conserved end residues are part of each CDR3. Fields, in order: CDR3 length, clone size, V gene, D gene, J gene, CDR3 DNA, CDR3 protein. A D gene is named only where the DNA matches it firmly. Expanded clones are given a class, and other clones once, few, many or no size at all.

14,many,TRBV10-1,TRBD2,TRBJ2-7,TGCGCCCCAGGGGCTAGCGGGAGAGTAAACGAGCAGTACTTC,CAPGASGRVNEQYF
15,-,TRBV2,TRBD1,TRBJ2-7,TGTGCCAGCAGTTACTCTGACAGGGTGGTCGGAGAGCAGTACTTC,CASSYSDRVVGEQYF
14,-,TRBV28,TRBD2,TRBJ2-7,TGTGCCAGCAGTCGGACTAGCGGAGACTACGAGCAGTACTTC,CASSRTSGDYEQYF
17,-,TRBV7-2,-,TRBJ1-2,TGTGCCAGCAGCCCCTACTGGCTGGGGGGCAAGGACTATGGCTACACCTTC,CASSPYWLGGKDYGYTF
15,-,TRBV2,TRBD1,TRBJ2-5,TGTGCCAGCAGATCCGGGACAGGACCGCCCGGGACCCAGTACTTC,CASRSGTGPPGTQYF
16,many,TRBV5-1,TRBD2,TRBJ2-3,TGCGCCAGCAGTCAAAACATAGCGGGAGCTGGAGATACGCAGTATTTT,CASSQNIAGAGDTQYF
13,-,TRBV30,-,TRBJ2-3,TGTGCCTGTCGAGTAAGTGGCGCAGATACGCAGTATTTT,CACRVSGADTQYF
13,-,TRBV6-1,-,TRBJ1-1,TGTGCCAGTTGCGTCAGAATGAACACTGAAGCTTTCTTT,CASCVRMNTEAFF
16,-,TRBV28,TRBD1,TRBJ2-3,TGTGCCACCTGCCCTCACCAGGGGGCGTATAGAGATACGCAGTATTTT,CATCPHQGAYRDTQYF
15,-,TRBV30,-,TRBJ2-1,TGTGCCTGGGCCGGGAGAGGGAGCCTCTACAATGAGCAGTTCTTC,CAWAGRGSLYNEQFF
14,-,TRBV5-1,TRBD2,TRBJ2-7,TGCGCCAGCAGCTTGCGAACTAGCGGCTACGAGCAGTACTTC,CASSLRTSGYEQYF
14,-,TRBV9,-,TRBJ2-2,TGTGCCAGCAGCGGAGATTCGAACACCGGGGAGCTGTTTTTT,CASSGDSNTGELFF
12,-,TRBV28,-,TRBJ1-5,TGTGCCACCCTCACGGTGGGAAAGCCCCAGCATTTT,CATLTVGKPQHF
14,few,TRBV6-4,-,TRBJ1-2,TGTGCCAGCAGCCCTACTCGGACAGTTTATGGCTACACCTTC,CASSPTRTVYGYTF
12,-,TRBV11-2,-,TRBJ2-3,TGTGCCAGCAGCGTCGCCTTGGGTACGCAGTATTTT,CASSVALGTQYF
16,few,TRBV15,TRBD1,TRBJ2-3,TGTGCCACCAGCAGAACCCGGACAGGGGGCGGAGATACGCAGTATTTT,CATSRTRTGGGDTQYF
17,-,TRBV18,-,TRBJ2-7,TGTGCCAGCTCACCACGAGATCAGGGTCCTTTTGGCCGGGAGCAGTACTTC,CASSPRDQGPFGREQYF
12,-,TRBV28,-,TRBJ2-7,TGTGCCAGCAGTTCTACGCTTTTCGAGCAGTACTTC,CASSSTLFEQYF
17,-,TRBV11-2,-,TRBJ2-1,TGTGCCAGCAGCAAGGATCCCGGGACCGCGTCCTACAATGAGCAGTTCTTC,CASSKDPGTASYNEQFF
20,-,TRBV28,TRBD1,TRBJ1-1,TGTGCCAGCAGTTTTGGGCTACAGGGGGCGCTTTTAGCGGGGGTCTCTGAAGCTTTCTTT,CASSFGLQGALLAGVSEAFF
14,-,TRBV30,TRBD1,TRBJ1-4,TGTGCCTGGAACCCGGACAGGATCAATGAAAAACTGTTTTTT,CAWNPDRINEKLFF
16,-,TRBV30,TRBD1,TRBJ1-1,TGTGCCTGGAAACGGCGGGACAGGGGAATATACACTGAAGCTTTCTTT,CAWKRRDRGIYTEAFF
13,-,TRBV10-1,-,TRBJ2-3,TGCGCCAGCGGTCGAAACTATGCGGGTACGCAGTATTTT,CASGRNYAGTQYF
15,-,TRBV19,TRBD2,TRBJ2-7,TGTGCCAGTAGTATGGTTCTAGCGGGAGCCAACGAGCAGTACTTC,CASSMVLAGANEQYF
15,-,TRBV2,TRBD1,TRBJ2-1,TGTGCCAGCAGGGAGACAGGGGGCTCATACAATGAGCAGTTCTTC,CASRETGGSYNEQFF
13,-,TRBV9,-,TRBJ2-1,TGTGCCAGCAGCGTAGCCAGTTACAGTGAGCAGTTCTTC,CASSVASYSEQFF
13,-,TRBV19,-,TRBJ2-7,TGTGCCAGTAAGGCCGGGAGCTCCTACGAGCAGTACTTC,CASKAGSSYEQYF
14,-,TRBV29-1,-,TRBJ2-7,TGCAGCGTCGGCCTCCGCAGGGGATGGGGAGAGCAGTACTTC,CSVGLRRGWGEQYF
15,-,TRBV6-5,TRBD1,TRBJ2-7,TGTGCCAGCCGAAAAAACCGGGACAGGACCTACGAGCAGTACTTC,CASRKNRDRTYEQYF
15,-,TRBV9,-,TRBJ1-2,TGTGCCAGCAGCCCAAATGCCAGGGCGGTGGGGGGCTACACCTTC,CASSPNARAVGGYTF
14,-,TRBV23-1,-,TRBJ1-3,TGCGCCATAGCGAGGTTACCCTCTGGAAACACCATATATTTT,CAIARLPSGNTIYF
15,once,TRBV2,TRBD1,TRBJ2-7,TGTGCCAGCAGCAATGGACAGGGAGGTGTCTACGAGCAGTACTTC,CASSNGQGGVYEQYF
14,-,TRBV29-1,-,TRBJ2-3,TGCAGCGTTGTCACTAGCAGCCTCACAGATACGCAGTATTTT,CSVVTSSLTDTQYF
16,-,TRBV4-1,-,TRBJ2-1,TGCGCCAGCAGCCAAGATAGGTGGGAGACCTACAATGAGCAGTTCTTC,CASSQDRWETYNEQFF
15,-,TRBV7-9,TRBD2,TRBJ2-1,TGTGCCAGCAGCCTAGAGGTTAGCGGGAGTAATGAGCAGTTCTTC,CASSLEVSGSNEQFF
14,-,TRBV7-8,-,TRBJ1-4,TGTGCCAGCAGCTTAGCAGGTTTAGGTGAAAAACTGTTTTTT,CASSLAGLGEKLFF
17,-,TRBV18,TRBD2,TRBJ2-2,TGTGCCAGCTCACCACCGACTAGCGGGAGAGTGACCGGGGAGCTGTTTTTT,CASSPPTSGRVTGELFF
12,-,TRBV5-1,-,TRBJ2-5,TGCGCCAGCAGCCACCGGCCGGAGACCCAGTACTTC,CASSHRPETQYF
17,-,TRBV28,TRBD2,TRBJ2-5,TGTGCCAGCAGTTCCCGCCTAGCGGGAGGGATGGGGGAGACCCAGTACTTC,CASSSRLAGGMGETQYF
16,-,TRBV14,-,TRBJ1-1,TGTGCCAGCAGCCAACACGCCGGACTGGCGAACACTGAAGCTTTCTTT,CASSQHAGLANTEAFF
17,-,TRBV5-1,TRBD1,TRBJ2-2,TGCGCCAGCAGCTTGGCCCGGACAGGGGGCGACACCGGGGAGCTGTTTTTT,CASSLARTGGDTGELFF
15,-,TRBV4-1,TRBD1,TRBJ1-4,TGCGCCAGCAGCCGCCCGGCCGGACAGGGTCGAAAACTGTTTTTT,CASSRPAGQGRKLFF
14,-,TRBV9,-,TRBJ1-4,TGTGCCAGCAGCCGAAGGGGGTATAATGAAAAACTGTTTTTT,CASSRRGYNEKLFF
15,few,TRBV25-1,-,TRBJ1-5,TGTGCCAGCAGTGGAAGGGCCTATAGCAATCAGCCCCAGCATTTT,CASSGRAYSNQPQHF
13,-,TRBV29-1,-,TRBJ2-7,TGCAGCGTTGGGGTCGGTGGGGGGCACGAGCAGTACTTC,CSVGVGGGHEQYF
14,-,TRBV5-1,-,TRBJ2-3,TGCGCCAGCAGCTTGGGACAGTTAGCAGATACGCAGTATTTT,CASSLGQLADTQYF
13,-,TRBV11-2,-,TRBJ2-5,TGTGCCAGCAGCTTAAGCCTCCGGGAGACCCAGTACTTC,CASSLSLRETQYF
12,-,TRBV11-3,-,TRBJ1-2,TGTGCCAGCAGCTTAGTAAGGCAAGGCTACACCTTC,CASSLVRQGYTF
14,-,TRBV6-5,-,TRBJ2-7,TGTGCCAGCAGTTACCGGGACGGAGACTACGAGCAGTACTTC,CASSYRDGDYEQYF
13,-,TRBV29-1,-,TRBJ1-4,TGCAGCGTTGAAGAACAGGGTGGAGGAAAACTGTTTTTT,CSVEEQGGGKLFF
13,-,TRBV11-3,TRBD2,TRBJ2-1,TGTGCCAGCAGCACGGGACTAGGGGATGAGCAGTTCTTC,CASSTGLGDEQFF
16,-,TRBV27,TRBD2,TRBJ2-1,TGTGCCAGCCTTAGACTAGCGGGCGAAACCTACAATGAGCAGTTCTTC,CASLRLAGETYNEQFF
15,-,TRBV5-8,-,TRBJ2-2,TGTGCCAGCAGCTTGGGAAGGGTGAACACCGGGGAGCTGTTTTTT,CASSLGRVNTGELFF
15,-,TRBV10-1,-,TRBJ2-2,TGCGCCAGCAGCCGGGACACCGCGAACACCGGGGAGCTGTTTTTT,CASSRDTANTGELFF
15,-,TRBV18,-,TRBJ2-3,TGTGCCAGCTCACGCTCCCGGACAGAAACAGATACGCAGTATTTT,CASSRSRTETDTQYF